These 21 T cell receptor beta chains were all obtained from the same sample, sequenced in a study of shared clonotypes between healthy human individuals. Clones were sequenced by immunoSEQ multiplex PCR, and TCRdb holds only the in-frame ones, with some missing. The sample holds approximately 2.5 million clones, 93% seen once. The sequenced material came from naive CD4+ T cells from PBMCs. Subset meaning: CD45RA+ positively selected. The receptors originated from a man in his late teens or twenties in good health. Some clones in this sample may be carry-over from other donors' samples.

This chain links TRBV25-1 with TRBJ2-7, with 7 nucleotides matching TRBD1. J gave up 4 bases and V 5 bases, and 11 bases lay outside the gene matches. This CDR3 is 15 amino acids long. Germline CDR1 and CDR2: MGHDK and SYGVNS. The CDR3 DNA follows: TGTGCCAGCAGTCGAAACAGGGGTTTAGCGTACGAGCAGTACTTC. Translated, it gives CASSRNRGLAYEQYF.

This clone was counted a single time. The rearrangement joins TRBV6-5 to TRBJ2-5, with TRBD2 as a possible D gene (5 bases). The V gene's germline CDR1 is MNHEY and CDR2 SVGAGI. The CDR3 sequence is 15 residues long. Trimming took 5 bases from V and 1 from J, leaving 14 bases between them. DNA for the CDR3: TGTGCCAGCAGTCGACTCGGGGAGCCCCAAGAGACCCAGTACTTC. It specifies CASSRLGEPQETQYF.

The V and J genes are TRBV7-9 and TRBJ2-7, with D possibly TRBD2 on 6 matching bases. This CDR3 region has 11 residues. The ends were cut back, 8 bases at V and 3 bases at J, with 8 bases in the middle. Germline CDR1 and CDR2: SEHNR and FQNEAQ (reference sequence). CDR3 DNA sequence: TGTGCCAGCGGGACTTACTACGAGCAGTACTTC. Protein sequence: CASGTYYEQYF.

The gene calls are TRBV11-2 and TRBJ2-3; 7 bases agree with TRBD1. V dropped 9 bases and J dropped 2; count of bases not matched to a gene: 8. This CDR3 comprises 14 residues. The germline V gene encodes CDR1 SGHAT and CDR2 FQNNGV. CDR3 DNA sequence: TGTGCCAGTACCGGGACAGTAATCACAGATACGCAGTATTTT. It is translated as CASTGTVITDTQYF.

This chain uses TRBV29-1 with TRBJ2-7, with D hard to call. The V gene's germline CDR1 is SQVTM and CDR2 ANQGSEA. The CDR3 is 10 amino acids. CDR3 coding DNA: TGCGCGATTTTCTTTGGCGAGCAGTACTTC. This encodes CAIFFGEQYF.

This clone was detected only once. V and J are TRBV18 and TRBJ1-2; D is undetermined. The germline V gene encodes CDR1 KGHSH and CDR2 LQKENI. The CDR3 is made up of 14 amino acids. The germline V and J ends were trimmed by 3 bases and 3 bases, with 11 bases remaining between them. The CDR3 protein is CASSPTSRDYGYTF. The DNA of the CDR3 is TGTGCCAGCTCACCCACAAGTCGAGACTATGGCTACACCTTC.

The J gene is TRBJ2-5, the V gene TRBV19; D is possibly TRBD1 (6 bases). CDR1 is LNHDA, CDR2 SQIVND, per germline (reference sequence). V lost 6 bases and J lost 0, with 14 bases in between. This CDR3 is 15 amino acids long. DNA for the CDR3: TGTGCCAGTAGCAACGGACAGCTAAACCAAGAGACCCAGTACTTC. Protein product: CASSNGQLNQETQYF.

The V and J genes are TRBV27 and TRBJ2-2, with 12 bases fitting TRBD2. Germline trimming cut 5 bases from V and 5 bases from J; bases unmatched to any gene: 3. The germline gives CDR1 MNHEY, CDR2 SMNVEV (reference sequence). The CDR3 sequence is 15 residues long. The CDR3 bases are TGTGCCAGCAGTCCCCTAGCGGGAGGGACCGGGGAGCTGTTTTTT. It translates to CASSPLAGGTGELFF.

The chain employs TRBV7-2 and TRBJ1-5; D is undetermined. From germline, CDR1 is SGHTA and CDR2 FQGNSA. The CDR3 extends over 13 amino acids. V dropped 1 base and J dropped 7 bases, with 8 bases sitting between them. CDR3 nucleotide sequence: TGTGCCAGCAGCTTAGTTTGGTCACAGCCCCAGCATTTT. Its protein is CASSLVWSQPQHF. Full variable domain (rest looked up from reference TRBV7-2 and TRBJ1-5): GAGVSQSPSNKVTEKGKDVELRCDPISGHTALYWYRQSLGQGLEFLIYFQGNSAPDKSGLPSDRFSAERTGGSVSTLTIQRTQQEDSAVYLCASSLVWSQPQHFGDGTRLSIL.

The CDR3 spells CASSPLQGRNEKLFF. The CDR3 DNA reads TGTGCCAGCAGCCCACTACAGGGCAGGAATGAAAAACTGTTTTTT. V gene TRBV7-2 combines with J gene TRBJ1-4, with a possible D match to TRBD1 (6 bases). CDR1 is SGHTA and CDR2 is FQGNSA in the germline V gene. The CDR3 is 15 amino acids. V dropped 5 bases and J dropped 5 bases, with 15 bases sitting between them.

DNA for the CDR3: TGTGCCAGCAGCTTGGTTCAGGGGTCGGATGGCTACACCTTC. It encodes CASSLVQGSDGYTF. The V gene is TRBV5-4, the J gene TRBJ1-2, with D maybe TRBD1 (6 bases). Germline V gene data show CDR1 as SGHNT and CDR2 as YYREEE (reference sequence). The CDR3 covers 14 residues. The ends were cut back, 0 bases at V and 6 bases at J, with 12 bases in the middle.

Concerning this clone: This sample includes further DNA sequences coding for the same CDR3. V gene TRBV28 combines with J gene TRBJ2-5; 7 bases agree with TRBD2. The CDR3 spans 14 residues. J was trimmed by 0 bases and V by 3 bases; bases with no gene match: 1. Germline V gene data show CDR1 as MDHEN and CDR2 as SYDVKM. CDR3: CASSLAGDQETQYF. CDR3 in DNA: TGTGCCAGCAGTTTGGCGGGAGACCAAGAGACCCAGTACTTC.

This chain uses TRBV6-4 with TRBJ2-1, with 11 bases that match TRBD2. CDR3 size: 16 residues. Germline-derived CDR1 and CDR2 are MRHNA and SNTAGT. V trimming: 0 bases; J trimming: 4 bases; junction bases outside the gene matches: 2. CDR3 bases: TGTGCCAGCAGTGACTCCGGGACTAGCGGTTACAATGAGCAGTTCTTC. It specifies CASSDSGTSGYNEQFF.

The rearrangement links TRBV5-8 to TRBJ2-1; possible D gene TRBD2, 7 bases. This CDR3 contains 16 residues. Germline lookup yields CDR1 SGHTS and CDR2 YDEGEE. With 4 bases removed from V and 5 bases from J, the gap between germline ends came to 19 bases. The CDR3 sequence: CASSPQGRDPHNEQFF. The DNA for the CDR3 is TGTGCCAGCAGCCCCCAGGGGAGGGATCCCCACAATGAGCAGTTCTTC.

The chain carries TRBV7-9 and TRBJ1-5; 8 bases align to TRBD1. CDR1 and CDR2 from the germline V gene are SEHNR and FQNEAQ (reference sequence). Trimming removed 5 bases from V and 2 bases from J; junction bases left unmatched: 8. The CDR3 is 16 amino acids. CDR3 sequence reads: CASSSWTGLGNQPQHF. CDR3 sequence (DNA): TGTGCCAGCAGCAGCTGGACAGGGCTGGGCAATCAGCCCCAGCATTTT.

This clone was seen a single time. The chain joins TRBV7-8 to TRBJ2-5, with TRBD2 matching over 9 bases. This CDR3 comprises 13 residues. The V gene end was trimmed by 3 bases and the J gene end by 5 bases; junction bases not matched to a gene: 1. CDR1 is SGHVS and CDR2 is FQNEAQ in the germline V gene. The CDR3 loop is CASSFSGSETQYF. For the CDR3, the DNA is TGTGCCAGCAGCTTTAGCGGGAGTGAGACCCAGTACTTC.

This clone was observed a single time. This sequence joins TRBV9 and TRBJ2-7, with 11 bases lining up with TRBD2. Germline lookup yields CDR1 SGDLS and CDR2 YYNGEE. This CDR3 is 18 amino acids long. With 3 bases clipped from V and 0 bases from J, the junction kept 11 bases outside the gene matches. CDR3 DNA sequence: TGTGCCAGCAGCGCAGCTAGCGGGAGGCCACCTTACTCCTACGAGCAGTACTTC. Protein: CASSAASGRPPYSYEQYF.

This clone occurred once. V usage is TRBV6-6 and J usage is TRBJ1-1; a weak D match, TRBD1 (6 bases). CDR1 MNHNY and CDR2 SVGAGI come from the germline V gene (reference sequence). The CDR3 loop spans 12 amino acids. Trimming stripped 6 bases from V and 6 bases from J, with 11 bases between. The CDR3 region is CASSRAGAEAFF. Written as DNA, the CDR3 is TGTGCCAGCAGCCGAGCAGGGGCTGAAGCTTTCTTT.

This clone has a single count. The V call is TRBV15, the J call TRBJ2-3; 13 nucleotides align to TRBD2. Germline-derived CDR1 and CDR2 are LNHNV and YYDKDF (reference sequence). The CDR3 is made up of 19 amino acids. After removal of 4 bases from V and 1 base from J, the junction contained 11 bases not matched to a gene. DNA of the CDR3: TGTGCCACCAGCACCGAGACTAGCGGGAGGATTCGGCGCACAGATACGCAGTATTTT. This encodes CATSTETSGRIRRTDTQYF. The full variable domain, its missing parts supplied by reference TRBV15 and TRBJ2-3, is DAMVIQNPRYQVTQFGKPVTLSCSQTLNHNVMYWYQQKSSQAPKLLFHYYDKDFNNEADTPDNFQSRRPNTSFCFLDIRSPGLGDTAMYLCATSTETSGRIRRTDTQYFGPGTRLTVL.

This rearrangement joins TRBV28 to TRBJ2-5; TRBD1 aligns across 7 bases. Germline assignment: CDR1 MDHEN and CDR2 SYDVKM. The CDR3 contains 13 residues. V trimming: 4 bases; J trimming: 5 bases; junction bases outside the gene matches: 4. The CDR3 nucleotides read TGTGCCAGCAGTTCCGGGACAGACGAGACCCAGTACTTC. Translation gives CASSSGTDETQYF.

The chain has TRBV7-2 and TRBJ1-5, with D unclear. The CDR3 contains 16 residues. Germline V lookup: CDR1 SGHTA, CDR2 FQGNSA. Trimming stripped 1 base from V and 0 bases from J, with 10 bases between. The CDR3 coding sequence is TGTGCCAGCAGCTTAGTGGCAGGATATAGCAATCAGCCCCAGCATTTT. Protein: CASSLVAGYSNQPQHF.